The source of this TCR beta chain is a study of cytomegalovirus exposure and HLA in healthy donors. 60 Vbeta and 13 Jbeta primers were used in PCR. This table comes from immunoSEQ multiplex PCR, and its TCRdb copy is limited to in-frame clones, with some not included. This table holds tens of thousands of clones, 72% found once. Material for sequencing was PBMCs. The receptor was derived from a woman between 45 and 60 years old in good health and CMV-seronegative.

CDR3 in amino acids: CASSQDGQKKQFF. The CDR3 region has the DNA TGCGCCAGCAGCCAAGATGGTCAGAAGAAACAGTTCTTC. The chain employs TRBV4-1 and TRBJ2-1; D unresolved. Germline V lookup: CDR1 MGHRA, CDR2 YSYEKL. The V gene lost 0 bases and the J gene lost 13 bases, with 13 bases spanning the gap. The CDR3 is 13 residues long.